Following are 5 T cell receptor beta chains from one sample sequenced in a study of molecular identifiers for immune sequencing clone quantification. TCRdb redid the calling of the PCR reads with MiXCR, one entry per CDR3 protein. The profile shows under 800,000 distinct CDR3 sequences, approximately 24% of them singletons. Material: naive CD8+ T cells from blood, with Jurkat cell RNA spiked in. As for subset: FACS-sorted CD8+CD4-CCR7+CD45RA+ naive T cells. These receptors were collected from a human donor in good health. Some libraries in this study had Jurkat cell RNA spiked in.

Worth noting for this clonotype: Since a much larger clone is just one base distant, this may be a read error. The chain links TRBV7-9 to TRBJ2-1, with 7 bases identical to TRBD1. V shed 5 bases and J 9 bases; nucleotides not matched to a gene: 4. Germline lookup yields CDR1 SEHNR and CDR2 FQNEAQ (reference sequence). This CDR3 is 12 amino acids long. CDR3 nucleotide sequence: TGTGCCAGCAGCCCGACAGGGATTGAGCAGTTCTTC. Translated: CASSPTGIEQFF.

This clonotype was recorded many times. The rearrangement joins TRBV28 to TRBJ1-1; TRBD1 is a possible D gene (6 bases). V was trimmed by 8 bases and J by 6 bases, leaving 13 bases between them. Germline CDR1 MDHEN, CDR2 SYDVKM. The CDR3 contains 12 residues. CDR3 bases: TGTGCCAGCGGACAGCAAATCGCTGAAGCTTTCTTT. Its protein is CASGQQIAEAFF.

The chain uses TRBV27 and TRBJ2-7; possibly TRBD2 for D (7 bases). The length of the CDR3 is 15 residues. Trimming cost V 6 bases and J 3 bases, with 18 bases left between them. CDR1 MNHEY and CDR2 SMNVEV come from the germline V gene (reference sequence). The CDR3 region is CASSPGLGGIYEQYF. The DNA for the CDR3 is TGTGCCAGCAGCCCTGGACTAGGGGGGATCTACGAGCAGTACTTC.

This clonotype appeared many times. The gene calls are TRBV29-1 and TRBJ1-1; D gene uncertain. Germline loops: CDR1 SQVTM, CDR2 ANQGSEA. V lost 7 bases, J lost 7 bases, and 13 bases lay in between. This CDR3 comprises 11 residues. This CDR3 is CSAIRSGEAFF. CDR3 sequence (DNA): TGCAGCGCCATAAGGTCGGGTGAAGCTTTCTTT.

This chain links TRBV23-1 with TRBJ2-7; D is possibly TRBD2 (5 bases). TRBV23-1 is reported as an ORF; its role is uncertain. Trimming cost V 3 bases and J 0 bases, with 15 bases left between them. This CDR3 is 16 amino acids long. This chain's CDR3 is CASSHGQRRYSYEQYF. The CDR3, as DNA: TGCGCCAGCAGTCATGGTCAGCGGAGGTACTCCTACGAGCAGTACTTC.